The 32 T cell receptor beta chains below all came from one sample that was sequenced in a study of sequential checkpoint blockade in melanoma. Profiling relied on immunoSEQ multiplex PCR, and the TCRdb table lists in-frame clones only, not all of them. Among about 9,900 clones listed, 59% were seen once. Specified treatment: randomized to nivolumab then ipilimumab (arm A) or the reverse (arm B). This material consisted of CD8+ T cells sorted from blood (inferred from file names), taken from a patient given nivolumab and ipilimumab in sequence. These receptors were collected from a human donor with melanoma.

DNA for the CDR3: TGTGCCAGCAGCTTGATCGGATCTGAGGGCACTGAAGCTTTCTTT. Protein product: CASSLIGSEGTEAFF. V is TRBV7-9 and J is TRBJ1-1; D remains ambiguous. V dropped 3 bases and J dropped 4 bases, with 15 bases sitting between them. Looked up from germline, CDR1 is SEHNR and CDR2 is FQNEAQ (reference sequence). There are 15 residues in the CDR3.

A note on this clone: This likely comes from a read error, as the CDR3 has no conserved phenylalanine or tryptophan at its end. The limits of the CDR3 on the DNA are not certain, so only TCRdb's listed CDR3 is given. The J gene is TRBJ2-7, the V gene TRBV29-1; whether TRBD1, the table's D call, matches the DNA was not checked. With termini counted, the CDR3 has 13 amino acids. The V gene's germline CDR1 is SQVTM and CDR2 ANQGSEA. CDR3 sequence: CSVEGGSSYEQCL.

The V gene is TRBV7-3, the J gene TRBJ2-3; 7 bases align to TRBD2. V dropped 2 bases and J dropped 6; count of bases not matched to a gene: 8. The CDR3 consists of 15 residues. Germline lookup yields CDR1 SGHTA and CDR2 FQGTGA. Here the CDR3 DNA reads TGTGCCAGCAGCTTATCGGGGGGATCTGAGGATACGCAGTATTTT. It yields the protein CASSLSGGSEDTQYF. Looking up the rest from reference TRBV7-3 and TRBJ2-3 gives the full variable domain: GAGVSQTPSNKVTEKGKYVELRCDPISGHTALYWYRQSLGQGPEFLIYFQGTGAADDSGLPNDRFFAVRPEGSVSTLKIQRTERGDSAVYLCASSLSGGSEDTQYFGPGTRLTVL.

This chain connects TRBV6-6 to TRBJ2-7; 8 bases map to TRBD1. Germline CDR1 MNHNY, CDR2 SVGAGI (reference sequence). This CDR3 has 11 amino acids. Trimming cost V 10 bases and J 5 bases; bases outside gene matches: 4. Here the CDR3 DNA reads TGTGCCACCTCGGACAGGGACGAGCAGTACTTC. Residues: CATSDRDEQYF.

The gene calls are TRBV5-6 and TRBJ2-1; 8 nucleotides align to TRBD1. With V trimmed by 5 bases and J by 10 bases, 8 bases remained unmatched. Germline CDR1 is SGHDT and CDR2 is YYEEEE. This CDR3 comprises 13 residues. CDR3 residues: CASRSGQGPEQFF. The CDR3 nucleotides read TGTGCCAGCAGGTCAGGACAGGGCCCGGAGCAGTTCTTC.

CDR3 amino acids: CASSGSYGTATGNTIYF. CDR3 sequence (DNA): TGTGCCAGCAGTGGATCTTACGGGACAGCAACTGGAAACACCATATATTTT. The gene calls are TRBV2 and TRBJ1-3; 7 bases map to TRBD1. The CDR3 is 17 amino acids. V lost 4 bases and J lost 2; bases outside the gene matches: 11. CDR1 is SNHLY and CDR2 is FYNNEI in the germline V gene.

This clone has a handful of counts. Within the sample, other DNA sequences also encode this same CDR3. The CDR3 nucleotides read TGTGCCAGCAGTTTCTTACAGGGGACAGATACGCAGTATTTT. As protein: CASSFLQGTDTQYF. This chain uses TRBV28 with TRBJ2-3, with 7 bases lining up with TRBD1. V was clipped by 3 bases and J by 3 bases; unmatched bases: 3. The CDR3 consists of 14 residues. Per germline, CDR1 MDHEN and CDR2 SYDVKM.

This clone was recorded a few times. This sequence joins TRBV19 and TRBJ2-5, with D perhaps matching TRBD2 (6 bases). Germline CDR1 LNHDA, CDR2 SQIVND (reference sequence). V was trimmed by 1 base and J by 5 bases, leaving 11 bases between them. This CDR3 contains 14 residues. The CDR3 loop is CASSIGLEVETQYF. The CDR3 nucleotides read TGTGCCAGTAGTATAGGACTAGAAGTGGAGACCCAGTACTTC.

This clone is labeled as large (0.1 to 1%). The J gene is TRBJ2-1, the V gene TRBV7-2; TRBD2 is a possible D gene (6 bases). Germline V CDR1 and CDR2: SGHTA, FQGNSA. This CDR3 is built from 13 residues. V gave up 8 bases and J gave up 3 bases, with 11 bases separating them. Here the CDR3 reads CASWAGGYNEQFF. The CDR3 DNA reads TGTGCCAGCTGGGCCGGGGGCTACAATGAGCAGTTCTTC. Full variable domain (missing parts from reference TRBV7-2 and TRBJ2-1): GAGVSQSPSNKVTEKGKDVELRCDPISGHTALYWYRQSLGQGLEFLIYFQGNSAPDKSGLPSDRFSAERTGGSVSTLTIQRTQQEDSAVYLCASWAGGYNEQFFGPGTRLTVL.

The chain couples TRBV7-9 to TRBJ2-5; possibly TRBD1 for D (5 bases). The J call may be faulty, since TRBJ2-7 better matches the DNA end. CDR3 length: 15 residues. Germline V gene lookup returns CDR1 SEHNR and CDR2 FQNEAQ (reference sequence). The CDR3 coding sequence is TGTGCCAGCAGCTTAGATACAGACAGCTCCTACGAGCAGTACTTC. Translated, it gives CASSLDTDSSYEQYF.

J is TRBJ1-1 and V is TRBV5-1; D might be TRBD1 (6 bases). Trimming took off 4 bases at V and 4 bases at J, with 17 bases between the two ends. This CDR3 contains 15 residues. The germline gives CDR1 SGHRS, CDR2 YFSETQ. Here the CDR3 reads CASSLTTGHSTEAFF. As DNA, the CDR3 is TGCGCCAGCAGCCTCACGACAGGCCATAGCACTGAAGCTTTCTTT.

This chain connects TRBV10-2 to TRBJ1-1, with 8 bases lining up with TRBD1. CDR3 length: 15 residues. Looked up from germline, CDR1 is WSHSY and CDR2 is SAAADI. Unmatched junction bases numbered 12, after V lost 7 bases and J lost 5 bases. Here the CDR3 DNA reads TGCGCCAGCAACTCCCTTCCGGGACAGGTGACTGAAGCTTTCTTT. The encoded protein is CASNSLPGQVTEAFF.

The chain couples TRBV19 to TRBJ1-5; no clear D gene. Trimming took 3 bases from V and 1 from J, leaving 10 bases between them. CDR1 is LNHDA and CDR2 is SQIVND in the germline V gene (reference sequence). There are 15 residues in the CDR3. The CDR3 DNA reads TGTGCCAGTAGTATTTCCCCGGGGAGCAATCAGCCCCAGCATTTT. Its protein is CASSISPGSNQPQHF. The complete variable domain, with remaining parts taken from reference TRBV19 and TRBJ1-5, reads DGGITQSPKYLFRKEGQNVTLSCEQNLNHDAMYWYRQDPGQGLRLIYYSQIVNDFQKGDIAEGYSVSREKKESFPLTVTSAQKNPTAFYLCASSISPGSNQPQHFGDGTRLSIL.

The chain combines TRBV7-9 with TRBJ2-5, with 10 bases lining up with TRBD2. CDR1 is SEHNR, CDR2 FQNEAQ, per germline (reference sequence). This CDR3 spans 17 amino acids. After removal of 3 bases from V and 7 bases from J, the junction contained 14 bases not matched to a gene. This CDR3 is CASSFLAGALPNGTQYF. CDR3 bases: TGTGCCAGCAGCTTTCTAGCGGGGGCCTTACCCAATGGGACCCAGTACTTC.

The CDR3 is CASSTGTSLETQYF. The CDR3, as DNA: TGTGCCAGCAGCACCGGGACTAGTTTAGAGACCCAGTACTTC. This chain links TRBV5-4 with TRBJ2-5; 8 bases map to TRBD2. CDR3 length: 14 residues. The V gene end was trimmed by 4 bases and the J gene end by 4 bases; junction bases not matched to a gene: 6. Germline loops: CDR1 SGHNT, CDR2 YYREEE (reference sequence).

This clone was counted once. The chain employs TRBV2 and TRBJ1-4, with TRBD1 identical over 7 bases. There are 15 residues in the CDR3. V gave up 7 bases and J gave up 3 bases; unmatched junction bases: 8. The germline CDR1 and CDR2 sequences are SNHLY and FYNNEI. The DNA for the CDR3 is TGTGCCAGCATTGACAGGGAATCGGCTAATGAAAAACTGTTTTTT. As protein: CASIDRESANEKLFF.

The chain has TRBV15 and TRBJ2-4, with D possibly matching TRBD2 (5 bases). The germline V gene has CDR1 LNHNV and CDR2 YYDKDF (reference sequence). V dropped 5 bases and J dropped 6 bases, with 20 bases sitting between them. CDR3 length: 16 amino acids. This chain's CDR3 is CATSSATPPGGNIQYF. DNA of the CDR3: TGTGCCACCAGCTCAGCCACCCCTCCCGGAGGAAACATTCAGTACTTC.

This chain connects TRBV5-6 to TRBJ2-7, with D perhaps TRBD1 (5 bases). Trimming took 2 bases from V and 5 from J, leaving 8 bases between them. The germline V gene has CDR1 SGHDT and CDR2 YYEEEE. This CDR3 contains 12 residues. CDR3 sequence (DNA): TGTGCCAGCAGCTTAGTAGGGGACGAGCAGTACTTC. Its translation is CASSLVGDEQYF.

This clone was seen just once. V usage is TRBV19 and J usage is TRBJ2-3; the match to TRBD2 covers 8 bases. After removal of 1 base from V and 3 bases from J, the junction contained 3 bases not matched to a gene. Germline V gene lookup returns CDR1 LNHDA and CDR2 SQIVND (reference sequence). The CDR3 sequence is 15 residues long. The CDR3 spells CASSIGGTRTDTQYF. The CDR3 DNA reads as TGTGCCAGTAGTATAGGTGGGACTAGGACAGATACGCAGTATTTT.

This sequence joins TRBV4-1 and TRBJ1-6; no firm D call. Germline V gene sequence: CDR1 MGHRA, CDR2 YSYEKL. Deletions cut 4 bases from V and 2 bases from J, with 12 bases between. The CDR3 is 16 residues long. CDR3 sequence: CASSPTPGAYNSPLHF. CDR3 DNA sequence: TGCGCCAGCAGCCCAACCCCGGGTGCCTATAATTCACCCCTCCACTTT.

The genes are TRBV9 and TRBJ1-6, with D possibly being TRBD1 (6 bases). The CDR3 loop spans 14 amino acids. The V gene lost 4 bases and the J gene lost 6 bases, with 11 bases spanning the gap. Germline CDR1 and CDR2: SGDLS and YYNGEE. CDR3 sequence reads: CASSLQQGNSPLHF. The CDR3 DNA follows: TGTGCCAGCAGCCTACAACAGGGTAATTCACCCCTCCACTTT. The variable domain in full, completed from reference TRBV9 and TRBJ1-6, reads DSGVTQTPKHLITATGQRVTLRCSPRSGDLSVYWYQQSLDQGLQFLIQYYNGEERAKGNILERFSAQQFPDLHSELNLSSLELGDSALYFCASSLQQGNSPLHFGNGTRLTVT.

This clone has only a few counts. The same CDR3 can be traced to other DNA sequences in this sample. This chain links TRBV7-6 with TRBJ1-5; weak D call: TRBD1 (5 bases). V was cut by 3 bases and J by 4 bases, with 7 bases left in between. Per germline, CDR1 SGHVS and CDR2 FNYEAQ. There are 13 residues in the CDR3. The CDR3 here is CASSFGGNQPQHF. The CDR3 DNA reads TGTGCCAGCAGCTTTGGGGGGAATCAGCCCCAGCATTTT.

V gene TRBV6-1 combines with J gene TRBJ2-7; D may be TRBD1 (5 bases). CDR1 and CDR2 (germline): MNHNS, SASEGT. This CDR3 is 14 amino acids long. The V gene lost 3 bases and the J gene lost 3 bases, with 12 bases spanning the gap. CDR3 DNA: TGTGCCAGCAGTGAGGACACATTATTCTACGAGCAGTACTTC. Its protein is CASSEDTLFYEQYF.

In regard to this clone: Other nucleotide sequences from this sample produce the same CDR3. The genes are TRBV15 and TRBJ2-1; 8 bases are a match to TRBD1. From germline, CDR1 is LNHNV and CDR2 YYDKDF (reference sequence). J gave up 5 bases and V 2 bases, and 2 bases lay outside the gene matches. CDR3 length: 14 amino acids. CDR3 in amino acids: CATSRRTGNNEQFF. CDR3 sequence (DNA): TGTGCCACCAGCAGACGGACAGGGAACAATGAGCAGTTCTTC.

The chain uses TRBV27 and TRBJ2-4, with 7 bases identical to TRBD2. CDR1 MNHEY and CDR2 SMNVEV come from the germline V gene (reference sequence). This CDR3 has 13 residues. V gave up 9 bases and J gave up 1 base; unmatched junction bases: 3. CDR3 protein: CASRGEAKNIQYF. As DNA, the CDR3 is TGTGCCAGTCGGGGGGAGGCCAAAAACATTCAGTACTTC.

The chain couples TRBV4-3 to TRBJ2-1, with D perhaps TRBD2 (5 bases). The germline CDR1 and CDR2 sequences are LGHNA and YSLEER. The CDR3 length is 13 residues. The germline V and J ends were trimmed by 2 bases and 9 bases, with 11 bases remaining between them. In DNA form, the CDR3 reads TGCGCCAGCAGCCAACTACTAGAAATTGAGCAGTTCTTC. Translation: CASSQLLEIEQFF.

This clone was detected only a few times. V is TRBV6-1 and J is TRBJ2-2; a possible D gene is TRBD2 (6 bases). V was shortened by 8 bases and J by 6 bases, with 13 bases between the two germline ends. Germline-derived CDR1 and CDR2 are MNHNS and SASEGT. The CDR3 runs 13 residues. The CDR3 DNA follows: TGTGCCAGCTCCAGTGGGGAGGCCGGGGAGCTGTTTTTT. Amino acids: CASSSGEAGELFF.

The V and J genes are TRBV6-6 and TRBJ1-5; 7 bases are shared with TRBD1. The CDR3 sequence is 14 residues long. Trimming took 2 bases from V and 7 from J; bases not matched to a gene: 5. Germline CDR1 and CDR2: MNHNY and SVGAGI (reference sequence). The CDR3 sequence: CASSYQDRKQPQHF. The CDR3 DNA is TGTGCCAGCAGTTACCAGGACAGGAAACAGCCCCAGCATTTT.

The V gene is TRBV7-9, the J gene TRBJ1-6; D is unclear. V was clipped by 6 bases and J by 7 bases, with 10 bases between them. In germline, CDR1 is SEHNR, CDR2 FQNEAQ (reference sequence). The CDR3 length is 13 residues. The CDR3 is CASRKEGNSPLHF. CDR3 nucleotides: TGTGCCAGCAGGAAAGAGGGAAATTCACCCCTCCACTTT.

The chain uses TRBV5-8 and TRBJ1-2; no reliable D call. The CDR3 sequence is 15 residues long. The V gene lost 0 bases and the J gene lost 4 bases, with 13 bases spanning the gap. Germline assignment: CDR1 SGHTS and CDR2 YDEGEE. The CDR3 reads CASSLDLGSTYGYTF. The CDR3 coding sequence is TGTGCCAGCAGCTTGGACCTCGGGAGCACCTATGGCTACACCTTC.

The genes are TRBV2 and TRBJ2-2; 9 nucleotides agree with TRBD1. CDR3 length: 13 residues. Germline loops: CDR1 SNHLY, CDR2 FYNNEI. Trimming took 8 bases from V and 6 from J; bases not matched to a gene: 4. The CDR3 sequence is CASLGQGPGELFF. The CDR3 DNA follows: TGTGCCAGCCTGGGACAGGGCCCCGGGGAGCTGTTTTTT.

V gene TRBV27 combines with J gene TRBJ2-1, with a weak D call TRBD2 (5 bases). Germline-derived CDR1 and CDR2 are MNHEY and SMNVEV (reference sequence). Trimming cost V 5 bases and J 8 bases, with 10 bases left between them. The CDR3 loop spans 12 amino acids. CDR3 amino acids: CASSPRGYEQFF. For the CDR3, the DNA is TGTGCCAGCAGTCCTCGAGGGTATGAGCAGTTCTTC.